Each of the 6 T cell receptor beta chains below was sequenced from the same sample in a study of CD8 T cells in Susac syndrome. RNA was extracted with the RNeasy kit, and a quantity of roughly 0.5 to 1 ug was reverse transcribed using random hexamers. TCRdb reprocessed the immunoSEQ multiplex PCR reads via MiXCR and lists one record per CDR3 protein. This table has about 240,000 distinct CDR3 sequences, almost 97% appearing once. Sequencing was carried out using CD4+ T cells from PBMCs. The source of these receptors is a human donor with Susac syndrome.

The rearrangement links TRBV11-2 to TRBJ2-3; TRBD1 aligns across 12 bases. In germline, CDR1 is SGHAT, CDR2 FQNNGV. Trimming removed 6 bases from V and 4 bases from J; junction bases left unmatched: 8. The length of the CDR3 is 16 residues. DNA of the CDR3: TGTGCCAGCAGATCCATCCGGGACAGGGGGCCAGATACGCAGTATTTT. Amino acid sequence: CASRSIRDRGPDTQYF.

The chain recombines TRBV6-5 with TRBJ2-5; TRBD2 is a possible D gene (5 bases). The CDR3 covers 11 residues. Germline values: CDR1 MNHEY, CDR2 SVGAGI. Trimming removed 6 bases from V and 5 bases from J, with 7 bases in between. The CDR3 loop reads CASRTGETQYF. In nucleotides, the CDR3 is TGTGCCAGCAGGACGGGGGAGACCCAGTACTTC.

This clonotype was found once. The V gene is TRBV5-1, the J gene TRBJ2-7; D tentatively reads TRBD1 or TRBD2 (5 bases each). The CDR3 extends over 16 amino acids. Germline V lookup: CDR1 SGHRS, CDR2 YFSETQ. V gave up 3 bases and J gave up 0 bases, with 16 bases separating them. The CDR3 spells CASSSPEVGGSYEQYF. DNA for the CDR3: TGCGCCAGCAGCTCACCTGAGGTTGGGGGCTCCTACGAGCAGTACTTC.

The chain combines TRBV20-1 with TRBJ2-1, with 8 bases that match TRBD2. This CDR3 is built from 16 residues. From germline, CDR1 is DFQATT and CDR2 SNEGSKA (reference sequence). V lost 6 bases to trimming and J lost 6 bases; unmatched junction nucleotides: 16. CDR3 coding DNA: TGCAGTGCCGAATCCCAATATGGGAGCGGGGGCAATGAGCAGTTCTTC. It encodes CSAESQYGSGGNEQFF.

This chain joins TRBV20-1 and TRBJ1-5, with D unresolved. This CDR3 region has 15 residues. V dropped 2 bases and J dropped 1 base, with 12 bases sitting between them. Per germline, CDR1 DFQATT and CDR2 SNEGSKA (reference sequence). The CDR3 nucleotides read TGCAGTGCTAGACGGCCCGGGGAAAGCAATCAGCCCCAGCATTTT. Its translation is CSARRPGESNQPQHF.

The chain is built from TRBV30 and TRBJ2-1; D is uncertain. V lost 2 bases and J 6 bases, leaving 14 bases between the germline ends. Germline CDR1 GTSNPN, CDR2 SVGIG (reference sequence). This CDR3 is 14 amino acids long. Written as DNA, the CDR3 is TGTGCCTGGAGTTCCTGGGATCGTGGCAATGAGCAGTTCTTC. It yields the protein CAWSSWDRGNEQFF.